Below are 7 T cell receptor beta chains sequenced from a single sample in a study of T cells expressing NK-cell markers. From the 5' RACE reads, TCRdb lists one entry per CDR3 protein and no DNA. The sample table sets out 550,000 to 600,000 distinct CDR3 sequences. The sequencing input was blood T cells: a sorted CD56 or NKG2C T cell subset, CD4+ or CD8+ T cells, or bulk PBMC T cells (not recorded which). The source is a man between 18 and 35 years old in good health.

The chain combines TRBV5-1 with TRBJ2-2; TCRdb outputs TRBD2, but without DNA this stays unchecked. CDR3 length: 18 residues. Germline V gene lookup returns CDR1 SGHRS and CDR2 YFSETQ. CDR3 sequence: CASSLHAGLAGDTGELFF.

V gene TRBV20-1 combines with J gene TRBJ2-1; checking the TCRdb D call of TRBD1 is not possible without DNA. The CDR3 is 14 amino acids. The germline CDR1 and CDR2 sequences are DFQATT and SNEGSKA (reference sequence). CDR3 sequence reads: CSAHRGRRVDEQFF.

The CDR3 sequence is CASSLGLRGLVRSTDTQYF. The rearrangement uses TRBV12-3 or TRBV12-4 and TRBJ2-3; the D call of TRBD2 rests on TCRdb alone, since no DNA is present to check it. The CDR3 length is 19 residues.

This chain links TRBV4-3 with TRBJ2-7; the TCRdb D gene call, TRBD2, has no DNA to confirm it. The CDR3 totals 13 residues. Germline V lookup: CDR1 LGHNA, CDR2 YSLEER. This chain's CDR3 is CASSQDGGGEQYF.

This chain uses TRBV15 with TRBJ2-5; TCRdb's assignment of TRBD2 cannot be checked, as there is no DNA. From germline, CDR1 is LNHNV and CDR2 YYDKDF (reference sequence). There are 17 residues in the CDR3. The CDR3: CATSRTQDGRAGETQYF.

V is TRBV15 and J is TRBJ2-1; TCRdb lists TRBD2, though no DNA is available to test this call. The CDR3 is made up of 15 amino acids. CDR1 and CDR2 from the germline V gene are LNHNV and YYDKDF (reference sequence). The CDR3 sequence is CATSLYRGTHNEQFF.

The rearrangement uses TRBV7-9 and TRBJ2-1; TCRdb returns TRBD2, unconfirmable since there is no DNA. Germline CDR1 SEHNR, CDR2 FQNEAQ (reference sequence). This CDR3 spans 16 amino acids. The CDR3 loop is CASSPPSAGTASMQFF.